This record covers a single TCR beta chain. Its matching antigen is unknown. This record belongs to a study of cytomegalovirus exposure and HLA in healthy donors. The ends lost 2 bases at V and 5 bases at J; junction bases unmatched: 5. CDR1 SGHRS and CDR2 YFSETQ come from the germline V gene. The CDR3 extends over 15 amino acids. General study findings and limits: Later analysis demonstrated an association between a missense DCLRE1C variant and TCR beta V- and J-gene trimming. According to an earlier analysis, most TCR beta V segments yielded productive rearrangements about 87% or about 30% of the time. Sequencing likely caused a cluster of highly shared sequence variants.

Primers for the PCR totalled 60 Vbeta and 13 Jbeta. The assay was immunoSEQ multiplex PCR, and TCRdb's table has in-frame clones only and misses some. The top ten hold around 1.4% of the sample, which has 250,000 or so clones, about 83% seen once. V usage is TRBV5-1 and J usage is TRBJ2-2; TRBD1 aligns across 8 bases. The sequenced material came from PBMCs. The sequence derives from a human donor in good health. The CDR3 sequence is CASSFGQGRTGELFF. Written as DNA, the CDR3 is TGCGCCAGCAGCTTCGGACAGGGAAGGACCGGGGAGCTGTTTTTT.